The next 17 T cell receptor beta chains were all read from a single sample in a study of cytomegalovirus exposure and HLA in healthy donors. The PCR was carried out with 60 Vbeta primers and 13 Jbeta primers. The method was immunoSEQ multiplex PCR; TCRdb's version includes in-frame clones alone and lacks a portion of them. Found here are some 130,000 clones, around nine tenths of them singletons; the top ten hold around 5.5%. The specimen was PBMCs. All receptors derive from a woman aged 30 to 39 in good health and CMV-seronegative.

V and J are TRBV6-5 and TRBJ1-5; a weak D match, TRBD1 (5 bases). The CDR3 is made up of 13 amino acids. Trimming removed 9 bases from V and 4 bases from J, with 13 bases in between. Germline CDR1 is MNHEY and CDR2 is SVGAGI. This CDR3 reads CASGAGENQPQHF. CDR3 sequence (DNA): TGTGCCAGTGGGGCGGGGGAAAATCAGCCCCAGCATTTT.

V usage is TRBV4-1 and J usage is TRBJ2-7; 8 nucleotides match TRBD1. The length of the CDR3 is 14 residues. Losses at the gene ends were 1 base for V and 9 bases for J; bases not matched to a gene: 8. Germline V gene sequence: CDR1 MGHRA, CDR2 YSYEKL. The CDR3, as DNA: TGCGCCAGCAGCCAAGGTCAGGGGGCAGAAGGGCAGTACTTC. Its protein product is CASSQGQGAEGQYF.

The chain recombines TRBV30 with TRBJ1-3; perhaps TRBD1 as D (5 bases). Trimming left V 0 bases short and J 0 bases short, with 12 bases between. The germline V gene encodes CDR1 GTSNPN and CDR2 SVGIG (reference sequence). The CDR3 consists of 16 residues. The CDR3 DNA is TGTGCCTGGAGTGTACAAGGGGTAGGCTCTGGAAACACCATATATTTT. Translating gives CAWSVQGVGSGNTIYF.

On this clone: The final CDR3 position lacks the conserved phenylalanine or tryptophan, pointing to a likely read error. The chain is built from TRBV29-1 and TRBJ2-7; 7 bases align to TRBD2. Trimming removed 0 bases from V and 0 bases from J; junction bases left unmatched: 5. Germline V gene lookup returns CDR1 SQVTM and CDR2 ANQGSEA. The CDR3 length is 15 residues. CDR3 loop: CSVEDPSGTSYEQYL. In DNA form, the CDR3 reads TGCAGCGTTGAAGATCCCAGCGGGACCTCCTACGAGCAGTACCTC.

The V gene is TRBV2, the J gene TRBJ1-5; D call uncertain. The CDR3 loop spans 16 amino acids. In germline, CDR1 is SNHLY, CDR2 FYNNEI. The ends were cut back, 1 base at V and 2 bases at J, with 12 bases in the middle. CDR3 sequence (DNA): TGTGCCAGCAGTGAAGTACGACTCCGTCGCAATCAGCCCCAGCATTTT. Its translation is CASSEVRLRRNQPQHF.

The chain uses TRBV6-1 and TRBJ1-2; possible D gene TRBD1, 6 bases. The V end was cut by 4 bases, the J end by 7 bases, with 16 bases between. The CDR3 spans 14 residues. Germline V gene data show CDR1 as MNHNS and CDR2 as SASEGT. CDR3 protein: CASSGEQGRGGYTF. In DNA, the CDR3 is TGTGCCAGCAGTGGCGAGCAGGGGAGAGGTGGCTACACCTTC.

This clone was observed once. The rearrangement links TRBV27 to TRBJ1-2; possible D gene TRBD1, 5 bases. The length of the CDR3 is 15 residues. Germline loops: CDR1 MNHEY, CDR2 SMNVEV (reference sequence). The V and J ends lost 0 bases and 4 bases respectively, with 12 bases between them. The CDR3 DNA sequence: TGTGCCAGCAGTTTATCGATCCTGCAGGGCTATGGCTACACCTTC. It encodes CASSLSILQGYGYTF.

The table lists this clone with a few counts. The J gene is TRBJ1-1, the V gene TRBV18; 11 bases fit TRBD1. V lost 3 bases and J lost 0; bases outside the gene matches: 6. This CDR3 has 17 amino acids. Germline CDR1 KGHSH, CDR2 LQKENI. CDR3 protein: CASSPRTGGDLNTEAFF. DNA of the CDR3: TGTGCCAGCTCACCTCGGACAGGGGGCGACCTGAACACTGAAGCTTTCTTT.

CDR3 in amino acids: CASSLVAGSHEQYF. CDR3 DNA sequence: TGCGCCAGCAGCTTGGTGGCAGGGTCCCACGAGCAGTACTTC. The chain combines TRBV5-1 with TRBJ2-7; a possible D gene is TRBD1 (5 bases). Trimming shortened V by 0 bases and J by 5 bases, and 12 bases separated the two germline ends. The CDR3 spans 14 residues. Germline CDR1 is SGHRS and CDR2 is YFSETQ.

The rearrangement joins TRBV6-4 to TRBJ1-1; TRBD1 might be the D (6 bases). CDR1 MRHNA and CDR2 SNTAGT come from the germline V gene. Trimming cost V 7 bases and J 0 bases, with 15 bases left between them. The CDR3 length is 15 residues. The CDR3 region has the DNA TGTGCCAGCAAGCTGGAGGGGGGGTTGAACACTGAAGCTTTCTTT. It encodes CASKLEGGLNTEAFF.

V is TRBV6-5 and J is TRBJ2-1; D is undetermined. Germline CDR1 and CDR2: MNHEY and SVGAGI. V lost 5 bases to trimming and J lost 4 bases, with 9 bases between them. The CDR3 sequence is 13 residues long. CDR3 bases: TGTGCCAGCAGTCCAACAGAGTACAATGAGCAGTTCTTC. This encodes CASSPTEYNEQFF.

The chain uses TRBV9 and TRBJ2-3; 8 bases fit TRBD2. Trimming cost V 0 bases and J 6 bases; bases outside gene matches: 6. This CDR3 contains 15 residues. Germline CDR1 and CDR2: SGDLS and YYNGEE. This CDR3 is CASSVGSGTSDTQYF. Here the CDR3 DNA reads TGTGCCAGCAGCGTAGGGTCCGGGACTAGTGATACGCAGTATTTT.

Here the CDR3 reads CASSLAGRGLGYTF. CDR3 coding DNA: TGTGCCAGCAGCTTGGCGGGTAGGGGGCTCGGCTACACCTTC. The genes are TRBV5-6 and TRBJ1-2, with 7 bases that match TRBD1. The CDR3 has 14 residues. The V and J ends lost 0 bases and 8 bases, in that order; junction bases with no gene match: 7. Germline V gives CDR1 SGHDT, CDR2 YYEEEE.

This clone showed up just a few times. CDR3: CASSERWTSGGSYEQYF. The DNA for the CDR3 is TGTGCCAGCAGTGAGAGATGGACTAGCGGGGGATCCTACGAGCAGTACTTC. This rearrangement joins TRBV25-1 to TRBJ2-7, with 13 bases that match TRBD2. The junction had 6 bases not matched to a gene; V was cut back by 3 bases and J by 1 base. CDR3 length: 17 amino acids. Germline V gene lookup returns CDR1 MGHDK and CDR2 SYGVNS.

As regards this clone: A junction boundary mismatches the germline segment, possibly from a read error. This chain links TRBV7-7 with TRBJ2-3; 9 bases fit TRBD2. CDR1 and CDR2 from the germline V gene are SSHAT and FNYEAQ (reference sequence). The CDR3 has 15 residues. CDR3 in DNA: TGTGCTAGCAGCTTAAGTAGCGGGAGATCAGATACGCAGTATTTT. Translating it yields CASSLSSGRSDTQYF.

V gene TRBV6-5 combines with J gene TRBJ1-5; D possibly corresponds to TRBD1 (6 bases). V lost 2 bases and J 1 base, leaving 12 bases between the germline ends. Germline CDR1 is MNHEY and CDR2 is SVGAGI. The CDR3 has 16 residues. The CDR3 DNA follows: TGTGCCAGCAGTTACGAGGGGGTGTCAAGCAATCAGCCCCAGCATTTT. This codes for CASSYEGVSSNQPQHF.

The rearrangement joins TRBV5-6 to TRBJ1-2; D unclear. The germline CDR1 and CDR2 sequences are SGHDT and YYEEEE. V lost 4 bases and J lost 5, with 18 bases in between. CDR3 length: 15 residues. The CDR3, as DNA: TGTGCCAGCAGCGACAATACAAGGACTAGGTATGGCTACACCTTC. Encoded protein: CASSDNTRTRYGYTF. Variable domain in full (rest from reference TRBV5-6 and TRBJ1-2): DAGVTQSPTHLIKTRGQQVTLRCSPKSGHDTVSWYQQALGQGPQFIFQYYEEEERQRGNFPDRFSGHQFPNYSSELNVNALLLGDSALYLCASSDNTRTRYGYTFGSGTRLTVV.